Presented here are 21 T cell receptor beta chains from one specimen sequenced in a study of Ad26.COV2.S vaccination and SARS-CoV-2 variants. This sample's treatment: about 20 received Ad26.COV2.S at low or high dose, single or two shots; several received placebo; per-sample allocation not given. The samples were gathered on day 63 after the first injection of vaccine or placebo. Generated by immunoSEQ multiplex PCR, the TCRdb table keeps only in-frame clones and is missing some. The sample lists around 300,000 clones, 88% seen once, with around 5.8% in the top ten. The specimen was peripheral blood, collected in a trial of Ad26.COV2.S vaccine versus placebo. The receptors were gathered from a person between 18 and 65 years old who received the Ad26.COV2.S COVID-19 vaccine or a placebo.

Here the CDR3 DNA reads TGTGCCAGCAGCCAAGTCGGTGGCCGGGCGCCGTTTGGCTACACCTTC. This encodes CASSQVGGRAPFGYTF. V and J are TRBV14 and TRBJ1-2; D remains ambiguous. This CDR3 has 16 residues. With 1 base removed from V and 7 bases from J, the gap between germline ends came to 19 bases. Germline V gives CDR1 SGHDN, CDR2 FVKESK.

As to this clone: A junction boundary mismatches the germline segment, possibly from a read error. The chain recombines TRBV7-7 with TRBJ2-1, with no clear D. The CDR3 is made up of 14 amino acids. Germline V gene lookup returns CDR1 SSHAT and CDR2 FNYEAQ (reference sequence). CDR3 residues: CASSPRLDPGEQFF. In DNA form, the CDR3 reads TGTGCTAGCAGCCCAAGACTGGATCCCGGTGAGCAGTTCTTC.

This clone was counted ten times or more. V and J are TRBV5-4 and TRBJ1-2; no definite D call. V was trimmed by 4 bases and J by 5 bases, leaving 15 bases between them. This CDR3 has 14 amino acids. From germline, CDR1 is SGHNT and CDR2 YYREEE (reference sequence). This chain's CDR3 is CASSPTGSAYGYTF. CDR3 sequence (DNA): TGTGCCAGCAGCCCCACGGGGTCGGCGTATGGCTACACCTTC.

The rearrangement joins TRBV11-2 to TRBJ2-1; perhaps TRBD1 as D (6 bases). The V end lost 2 bases, the J end lost 7 bases, and 15 bases lay between the germline ends. The CDR3 length is 15 residues. The germline V gene encodes CDR1 SGHAT and CDR2 FQNNGV. CDR3 protein: CASSLLQGRGNEQFF. CDR3 in DNA: TGTGCCAGCAGCTTATTACAGGGTCGTGGGAATGAGCAGTTCTTC.

The chain joins TRBV7-9 to TRBJ2-3; 7 nucleotides match TRBD2. The CDR3 covers 16 residues. The V and J ends lost 7 bases and 2 bases, in that order; junction bases with no gene match: 12. Per the germline V gene, CDR1 is SEHNR and CDR2 is FQNEAQ (reference sequence). The CDR3 DNA follows: TGTGCCAGCATTCCCCTGGGGGGAGGGATCACAGATACGCAGTATTTT. This gives the protein CASIPLGGGITDTQYF.

The chain is built from TRBV2 and TRBJ1-4, with 9 nucleotides matching TRBD1. J gave up 2 bases and V 6 bases, and 7 bases lay outside the gene matches. The CDR3 has 16 amino acids. CDR1 and CDR2 (germline): SNHLY, FYNNEI. CDR3 nucleotide sequence: TGTGCCAGCAGGGCCCGTACAGGGGGCACTAATGAAAAACTGTTTTTT. Its protein is CASRARTGGTNEKLFF.

The chain joins TRBV9 to TRBJ2-3, with unresolved D. There are 15 residues in the CDR3. Per germline, CDR1 SGDLS and CDR2 YYNGEE. V lost 10 bases to trimming and J lost 1 base, with 19 bases between them. CDR3 in amino acids: CACSGSGDGTDTQYF. Written as DNA, the CDR3 is TGTGCCTGCTCTGGGTCGGGCGACGGCACAGATACGCAGTATTTT.

CDR3 loop: CASSAYRGENEKLFF. CDR3 in DNA: TGTGCCAGCAGTGCCTACAGGGGGGAGAATGAAAAACTGTTTTTT. The V gene is TRBV25-1, the J gene TRBJ1-4; 8 bases fit TRBD1. CDR1 is MGHDK, CDR2 SYGVNS, per germline. The V segment lost 4 bases and the J segment 5 bases; nucleotides outside the gene matches: 6. This CDR3 contains 15 residues.

This rearrangement joins TRBV27 to TRBJ2-7; D call uncertain. The germline V and J ends were trimmed by 5 bases and 4 bases, with 18 bases remaining between them. This CDR3 region has 15 residues. The germline V gene has CDR1 MNHEY and CDR2 SMNVEV (reference sequence). CDR3 loop: CASSPPPPLKYEQYF. CDR3 nucleotides: TGTGCCAGCAGTCCGCCGCCCCCCTTAAAATACGAGCAGTACTTC.

The chain joins TRBV6-5 to TRBJ1-6, with 9 nucleotides matching TRBD1. The CDR3 loop spans 14 amino acids. V dropped 4 bases and J dropped 10; count of bases not matched to a gene: 5. Germline values: CDR1 MNHEY, CDR2 SVGAGI. CDR3 region: CASSSDRGGSPLHF. CDR3 bases: TGTGCCAGCAGTTCGGACAGGGGCGGATCACCCCTCCACTTT.

This chain connects TRBV27 to TRBJ1-2; D is unresolved. Per the germline V gene, CDR1 is MNHEY and CDR2 is SMNVEV (reference sequence). CDR3 size: 16 residues. V was cut by 4 bases and J by 2 bases, with 17 bases left in between. The CDR3 here is CASSSRLAFVNYGYTF. DNA for the CDR3: TGTGCCAGCAGTTCCCGGTTAGCTTTTGTAAACTATGGCTACACCTTC.

This chain joins TRBV18 and TRBJ1-5; 7 positions agree with TRBD1. CDR1 is KGHSH and CDR2 is LQKENI in the germline V gene. CDR3 size: 16 residues. The trim removed 5 bases at V and 7 bases at J, leaving 14 bases unmatched. CDR3 DNA sequence: TGTGCCAGCTCAGTAAGGGTCGGGACAGCAAACCAGCCCCAGCATTTT. Protein product: CASSVRVGTANQPQHF.

This chain links TRBV28 with TRBJ2-5; D is possibly TRBD2 (5 bases). Looked up from germline, CDR1 is MDHEN and CDR2 is SYDVKM. This CDR3 comprises 16 residues. V lost 2 bases and J 5 bases, leaving 18 bases between the germline ends. The CDR3 is CASSLSGRRVRETQYF. CDR3 DNA sequence: TGTGCCAGCAGTTTAAGCGGCCGACGCGTTCGTGAGACCCAGTACTTC.

This clone was observed once. The J gene is TRBJ1-5, the V gene TRBV28; D is unresolved. Germline V CDR1 and CDR2: MDHEN, SYDVKM. Trimming removed 5 bases at V and 1 base at J, with 18 bases between. The CDR3 runs to 17 residues. CDR3 region: CASSQSYLRKSNQPQHF. The CDR3 region has the DNA TGTGCCAGCAGTCAATCCTATCTACGGAAGAGCAATCAGCCCCAGCATTTT.

The chain recombines TRBV28 with TRBJ2-2; D is undetermined. Trimming left V 6 bases short and J 0 bases short, with 8 bases between. The CDR3 runs to 14 residues. The germline V gene has CDR1 MDHEN and CDR2 SYDVKM. The CDR3 sequence is CASSRRTNTGELFF. The CDR3 region has the DNA TGTGCCAGCAGCAGACGGACGAACACCGGGGAGCTGTTTTTT.

This CDR3 is CASSTKGMNTEAFF. The CDR3 DNA reads TGTGCCAGCAGCACAAAGGGAATGAACACTGAAGCTTTCTTT. The chain combines TRBV7-2 with TRBJ1-1, with D uncertain. The CDR3 extends over 14 amino acids. V shed 5 bases and J shed 0 bases, with 10 bases lying between them. Germline lookup yields CDR1 SGHTA and CDR2 FQGNSA.

The V and J genes are TRBV7-2 and TRBJ2-3; the D gene is possibly TRBD2 (6 bases). Trimming took off 6 bases at V and 1 base at J, with 20 bases between the two ends. This CDR3 has 17 residues. Germline CDR1 reads SGHTA; CDR2 reads FQGNSA. In DNA form, the CDR3 reads TGTGCCAGCAGTCAGATCCCGGCGGGACCCCGCACAGATACGCAGTATTTT. Translating it yields CASSQIPAGPRTDTQYF.

The rearrangement links TRBV5-6 to TRBJ1-1; D gene uncertain. Germline lookup yields CDR1 SGHDT and CDR2 YYEEEE. This CDR3 has 14 residues. Trimming removed 0 bases at V and 3 bases at J, with 9 bases between. The CDR3 sequence is CASSLGKTDTEAFF. For the CDR3, the DNA is TGTGCCAGCAGCTTGGGGAAAACGGACACTGAAGCTTTCTTT. The complete variable domain, with remaining parts taken from reference TRBV5-6 and TRBJ1-1, reads DAGVTQSPTHLIKTRGQQVTLRCSPKSGHDTVSWYQQALGQGPQFIFQYYEEEERQRGNFPDRFSGHQFPNYSSELNVNALLLGDSALYLCASSLGKTDTEAFFGQGTRLTVV.

The V gene is TRBV19, the J gene TRBJ1-6; perhaps TRBD1 as D (5 bases). Germline-derived CDR1 and CDR2 are LNHDA and SQIVND (reference sequence). The CDR3 consists of 15 residues. Trimming took off 0 bases at V and 7 bases at J, with 10 bases between the two ends. The CDR3 protein is CASSIERGRNSPLHF. The CDR3 DNA is TGTGCCAGTAGTATAGAACGGGGCAGGAATTCACCCCTCCACTTT.

V usage is TRBV7-9 and J usage is TRBJ1-1, with D possibly being TRBD1 (6 bases). The CDR3 runs to 15 residues. The germline gives CDR1 SEHNR, CDR2 FQNEAQ (reference sequence). V shed 6 bases and J shed 2 bases, with 16 bases lying between them. DNA of the CDR3: TGTGCCAGCAGTTCCCGGGGGGGCTTTAACACTGAAGCTTTCTTT. Its protein is CASSSRGGFNTEAFF.

This sequence joins TRBV10-3 and TRBJ2-7; TRBD2 aligns across 9 bases. V shed 0 bases, J shed 4 bases, and the junction held 4 bases outside the gene matches. Germline V gene data show CDR1 as ENHRY and CDR2 as SYGVKD. This CDR3 contains 15 residues. CDR3: CAISESAGGPYEQYF. The DNA for the CDR3 is TGTGCCATCAGTGAGTCGGCGGGAGGGCCTTACGAGCAGTACTTC.